The 30 T cell receptor beta chains below were found in one sample sequenced in a study of early stage breast cancer tumors. The method was immunoSEQ multiplex PCR; TCRdb's version includes in-frame clones alone and lacks a portion of them. The sample includes thousands of clones, around 64% of them seen just once. Sequencing was done on a sample of breast tumor tissue. Receptors originate from a person aged 50-59 years with breast cancer.

The chain is built from TRBV11-3 and TRBJ1-1, with 9 bases identical to TRBD1. The germline CDR1 and CDR2 sequences are SGHNT and YENEEA. This CDR3 region has 14 residues. V lost 5 bases and J lost 3; bases outside the gene matches: 4. The CDR3 DNA reads TGTGCCAGCAGCCCCCGACAGGGGGACACTGAAGCTTTCTTT. Amino acids: CASSPRQGDTEAFF.

This sequence joins TRBV29-1 and TRBJ1-2; the D is unclear. Trimming shortened V by 3 bases and J by 7 bases, and 9 bases separated the two germline ends. This CDR3 comprises 11 residues. From germline, CDR1 is SQVTM and CDR2 ANQGSEA. DNA of the CDR3: TGCAGCGTTGAGAACAGATTTGGCTACACCTTC. It specifies CSVENRFGYTF.

The V gene is TRBV29-1, the J gene TRBJ2-1; D remains ambiguous. The CDR3 sequence is 15 residues long. Germline-derived CDR1 and CDR2 are SQVTM and ANQGSEA. The germline V and J ends were trimmed by 2 bases and 6 bases, with 17 bases remaining between them. The CDR3 reads CSVERSDSNLNEQFF. DNA of the CDR3: TGCAGCGTTGAAAGGTCTGACTCCAACCTCAATGAGCAGTTCTTC.

This clone is medium-sized (0.01 to 0.1%) by share. The chain is built from TRBV28 and TRBJ1-1; 7 positions match TRBD1. V lost 3 bases, J lost 0 bases, and 1 base stayed unmatched. This CDR3 spans 14 amino acids. CDR1 is MDHEN, CDR2 SYDVKM, per germline. The CDR3 sequence is CASSLGQMNTEAFF. The CDR3 DNA reads TGTGCCAGCAGTTTGGGACAGATGAACACTGAAGCTTTCTTT.

J is TRBJ2-3 and V is TRBV25-1, with D possibly matching TRBD1 (5 bases). V was trimmed by 1 base and J by 0 bases, leaving 17 bases between them. This CDR3 is 18 amino acids long. Germline CDR1 and CDR2: MGHDK and SYGVNS. DNA of the CDR3: TGTGCCAGCAGTGAATCATCTTCGGACATGGCTAGCACAGATACGCAGTATTTT. This translates into CASSESSSDMASTDTQYF. The full variable domain, completed using reference TRBV25-1 and TRBJ2-3, is EADIYQTPRYLVIGTGKKITLECSQTMGHDKMYWYQQDPGMELHLIHYSYGVNSTEKGDLSSESTVSRIRTEHFPLTLESARPSHTSQYLCASSESSSDMASTDTQYFGPGTRLTVL.

The rearrangement links TRBV6-6 to TRBJ2-1; D is unclear. CDR3 length equals 15 residues. Trimming pared 4 bases from V and 2 bases from J, leaving 12 bases between. Germline CDR1 is MNHNY and CDR2 is SVGAGI (reference sequence). The CDR3 is CASSSPLTPYNEQFF. The CDR3 nucleotides are TGTGCCAGCAGTTCCCCATTGACCCCCTACAATGAGCAGTTCTTC.

The J gene is TRBJ2-1, the V gene TRBV2; D is undetermined. Germline V gene data show CDR1 as SNHLY and CDR2 as FYNNEI. This CDR3 has 12 residues. V shed 5 bases and J shed 6 bases, with 8 bases lying between them. The CDR3: CASSPRTNEQFF. The CDR3 DNA reads as TGTGCCAGCAGTCCCAGGACCAATGAGCAGTTCTTC.

The V and J genes are TRBV10-3 and TRBJ1-2, with D tentatively TRBD1 (5 bases). V was trimmed by 11 bases and J by 0 bases, leaving 19 bases between them. CDR1 and CDR2 (germline): ENHRY, SYGVKD. The CDR3 is 15 amino acids. The CDR3 region has the DNA TGTGCCGCCCGGGGGGGAGGGGAAGCTAACTATGGCTACACCTTC. Amino acid sequence: CAARGGGEANYGYTF.

The chain has TRBV5-6 and TRBJ1-2, with a possible D match to TRBD1 (5 bases). Looked up from germline, CDR1 is SGHDT and CDR2 is YYEEEE. The CDR3 spans 15 residues. Between the trimmed V and J ends, which lost 0 bases and 2 bases, there was a span of 11 bases. CDR3: CASSLGRGGNYGYTF. DNA of the CDR3: TGTGCCAGCAGCTTGGGTAGGGGAGGCAACTATGGCTACACCTTC.

CDR3 coding DNA: TGTGCCAGCATCGGGACAGGGGCGGACATTCAGTACTTC. It is translated as CASIGTGADIQYF. V and J are TRBV5-5 and TRBJ2-4; 10 nucleotides match TRBD1. Looked up from germline, CDR1 is SGHKS and CDR2 is YYEKEE (reference sequence). The CDR3 contains 13 residues. V was clipped by 6 bases and J by 8 bases; unmatched bases: 5.

V usage is TRBV9 and J usage is TRBJ2-1, with 8 bases matching TRBD2. Germline CDR1 SGDLS, CDR2 YYNGEE. There are 17 residues in the CDR3. The V gene end was trimmed by 0 bases and the J gene end by 3 bases; junction bases not matched to a gene: 8. The DNA for the CDR3 is TGTGCCAGCAGCGTAGCTTTAGTAGCGGGGAGCTACAATGAGCAGTTCTTC. It encodes CASSVALVAGSYNEQFF.

The chain uses TRBV2 and TRBJ2-2; 10 positions agree with TRBD1. From germline, CDR1 is SNHLY and CDR2 FYNNEI. The CDR3 has 19 amino acids. V lost 5 bases to trimming and J lost 4 bases; unmatched junction nucleotides: 16. The CDR3: CASSTPGQGSYVGTGELFF. The CDR3 DNA reads as TGTGCCAGCAGTACGCCGGGACAGGGGTCATATGTTGGCACCGGGGAGCTGTTTTTT.

Only one count was recorded for this clone. This chain connects TRBV7-9 to TRBJ2-1; 9 nucleotides line up with TRBD2. The CDR3 has 15 amino acids. V lost 7 bases to trimming and J lost 10 bases; unmatched junction nucleotides: 14. Germline V gives CDR1 SEHNR, CDR2 FQNEAQ (reference sequence). The CDR3 coding sequence is TGTGCCAGCACCCAGTACGAGACTAGCGGAGACGAGCAGTTCTTC. Translating it yields CASTQYETSGDEQFF.

This chain connects TRBV7-4 to TRBJ2-7, with D perhaps TRBD1 or TRBD2 (5 bases each). The CDR3 runs to 13 residues. V lost 1 base, J lost 5 bases, and 9 bases lay in between. The germline CDR1 and CDR2 sequences are SGHVT and SQSDAQ. The DNA for the CDR3 is TGTGCCAGCAGCTTAGTGGGGGTCAACGAGCAGTACTTC. As protein: CASSLVGVNEQYF.

This clone was seen a single time. V gene TRBV7-9 combines with J gene TRBJ2-6; TRBD1 matches at 9 bases. Germline V gene data show CDR1 as SEHNR and CDR2 as FQNEAQ (reference sequence). V was pared by 5 bases and J by 2 bases, with 13 bases of the junction left unmatched. The CDR3 contains 19 residues. The CDR3 coding sequence is TGTGCCAGCAGCCCCACCCGGGACAGGGTCCCCGCTGGGGCCAACGTCCTGACTTTC. Protein sequence: CASSPTRDRVPAGANVLTF.

The V and J genes are TRBV5-1 and TRBJ2-7; D remains unclear. V was trimmed by 1 base and J by 2 bases, leaving 7 bases between them. This CDR3 is 13 amino acids long. Per germline, CDR1 SGHRS and CDR2 YFSETQ. CDR3 protein: CASSLYNPYEQYF. CDR3 nucleotides: TGCGCCAGCAGCTTGTACAACCCCTACGAGCAGTACTTC. Variable domain in full (rest from reference TRBV5-1 and TRBJ2-7): KAGVTQTPRYLIKTRGQQVTLSCSPISGHRSVSWYQQTPGQGLQFLFEYFSETQRNKGNFPGRFSGRQFSNSRSEMNVSTLELGDSALYLCASSLYNPYEQYFGPGTRLTVT.

The chain links TRBV11-3 to TRBJ2-2; 8 positions agree with TRBD2. The CDR3 is 15 amino acids. Germline V lookup: CDR1 SGHNT, CDR2 YENEEA. V dropped 6 bases and J dropped 3; count of bases not matched to a gene: 6. The CDR3 sequence: CASRTGGLDTGELFF. The DNA of the CDR3 is TGTGCCAGCAGGACGGGAGGGTTGGACACCGGGGAGCTGTTTTTT.

In its sample, this clone is medium-sized (0.01 to 0.1%). The rearrangement links TRBV10-1 to TRBJ2-7; 10 nucleotides agree with TRBD2. This CDR3 contains 16 residues. Germline CDR1 and CDR2: WNHNN and SYGVQD (reference sequence). The V segment lost 8 bases and the J segment 1 base; nucleotides outside the gene matches: 11. The CDR3 nucleotides are TGCGCCAGCCAAACGGGAAGGACTAGCGGTTCCTACGAGCAGTACTTC. This codes for CASQTGRTSGSYEQYF.

J is TRBJ2-2 and V is TRBV7-2; TRBD1 might be the D (5 bases). The ends were cut back, 4 bases at V and 7 bases at J, with 13 bases in the middle. CDR3 length: 14 amino acids. Germline CDR1 is SGHTA and CDR2 is FQGNSA. This chain's CDR3 is CASSSGQGSGELFF. DNA of the CDR3: TGTGCCAGCAGCTCGGGCCAGGGCAGCGGGGAGCTGTTTTTT.

The CDR3 nucleotides read TGCGCCAGCAGCTTTGGGACCGCGAACTATGGCTACACCTTC. Protein product: CASSFGTANYGYTF. This chain connects TRBV5-1 to TRBJ1-2; possible D gene TRBD1, 5 bases. Germline loops: CDR1 SGHRS, CDR2 YFSETQ. The V end was cut by 2 bases, the J end by 2 bases, with 10 bases between. The CDR3 loop spans 14 amino acids.

This clone has only one observation. The chain recombines TRBV2 with TRBJ2-6; D might be TRBD2 (6 bases). The CDR3 is made up of 14 amino acids. V lost 8 bases and J lost 4, with 12 bases in between. Looked up from germline, CDR1 is SNHLY and CDR2 is FYNNEI. The CDR3 DNA reads TGTGCCAGCTTAGGAGGGGTAGGGGCCAACGTCCTGACTTTC. Amino acids: CASLGGVGANVLTF.

This clone was recorded once. The V call is TRBV9, the J call TRBJ2-5; the D is unclear. The CDR3 sequence is 14 residues long. Trimming removed 1 base from V and 5 bases from J, with 12 bases in between. Germline CDR1 is SGDLS and CDR2 is YYNGEE. CDR3 amino acids: CASSVLATEETQYF. In nucleotides, the CDR3 is TGTGCCAGCAGCGTACTGGCAACGGAGGAGACCCAGTACTTC.

DNA of the CDR3: TGCGCCAGCAGCTTCCTAGCGGGGGGTCAAGAGACCCAGTACTTC. This translates into CASSFLAGGQETQYF. V is TRBV5-1 and J is TRBJ2-5; 11 nucleotides agree with TRBD2. The junction had 2 bases not matched to a gene; V was cut back by 2 bases and J by 2 bases. The CDR3 spans 15 residues. Germline V gene sequence: CDR1 SGHRS, CDR2 YFSETQ. The whole variable domain, remainder taken from reference TRBV5-1 and TRBJ2-5, is KAGVTQTPRYLIKTRGQQVTLSCSPISGHRSVSWYQQTPGQGLQFLFEYFSETQRNKGNFPGRFSGRQFSNSRSEMNVSTLELGDSALYLCASSFLAGGQETQYFGPGTRLLVL.

The rearrangement uses TRBV5-1 and TRBJ1-2, with 7 positions matching TRBD1. J gave up 4 bases and V 3 bases, and 3 bases lay outside the gene matches. This CDR3 has 13 residues. Germline assignment: CDR1 SGHRS and CDR2 YFSETQ. The CDR3 DNA reads as TGCGCCAGCAGCTCGGGACAGACCTATGGCTACACCTTC. This sequence encodes CASSSGQTYGYTF.

This clone was detected only once. The chain uses TRBV11-2 and TRBJ2-7; D perhaps matches TRBD2 (6 bases). Trimming took 4 bases from V and 9 from J, leaving 22 bases between them. Germline lookup yields CDR1 SGHAT and CDR2 FQNNGV. The CDR3 extends over 15 amino acids. CDR3 nucleotide sequence: TGTGCCAGCAGCTCGAAGGGCGGAGGGGCCTCGGCGCAGTACTTC. Translated, it gives CASSSKGGGASAQYF.

This chain joins TRBV11-2 and TRBJ2-2, with D perhaps TRBD1 (6 bases). Germline values: CDR1 SGHAT, CDR2 FQNNGV. The CDR3 covers 14 residues. V lost 3 bases and J 6 bases, leaving 11 bases between the germline ends. CDR3 nucleotides: TGTGCCAGCAGCTTGTCAGGGGACCCCGGGGAGCTGTTTTTT. This translates into CASSLSGDPGELFF.

In this sample, this clone turned up a few times. The J gene is TRBJ2-1, the V gene TRBV4-2; TRBD2 might be the D (5 bases). V lost 2 bases to trimming and J lost 5 bases, with 7 bases between them. The germline V gene has CDR1 LGHNA and CDR2 YNFKEQ. The CDR3 runs to 13 residues. This CDR3 reads CASSQSGDNEQFF. CDR3 in DNA: TGTGCCAGCAGCCAATCCGGGGACAATGAGCAGTTCTTC.

As DNA, the CDR3 is TGCGCCAGCTTCTGGACTAGCGGGGTATACAATGAGCAGTTCTTC. This codes for CASFWTSGVYNEQFF. The J gene is TRBJ2-1, the V gene TRBV5-1; 12 positions agree with TRBD2. Trimming took 7 bases from V and 4 from J; bases not matched to a gene: 6. From germline, CDR1 is SGHRS and CDR2 YFSETQ. This CDR3 region has 15 residues. Drawing the rest from reference TRBV5-1 and TRBJ2-1, the complete variable domain is KAGVTQTPRYLIKTRGQQVTLSCSPISGHRSVSWYQQTPGQGLQFLFEYFSETQRNKGNFPGRFSGRQFSNSRSEMNVSTLELGDSALYLCASFWTSGVYNEQFFGPGTRLTVL.

The table lists this clone with a count of one. The V and J genes are TRBV18 and TRBJ1-6; no reliable D call. The germline V gene encodes CDR1 KGHSH and CDR2 LQKENI. The CDR3 runs 13 residues. The ends were cut back, 1 base at V and 5 bases at J, with 3 bases in the middle. For the CDR3, the DNA is TGTGCCAGCTCACCACAGGATAATTCACCCCTCCACTTT. It specifies CASSPQDNSPLHF.

About this clone: Since a much larger clone is just one base distant, this may be a read error. Other DNA sequences in this sample translate to the same CDR3. The V gene is TRBV11-3, the J gene TRBJ2-7, with 11 nucleotides matching TRBD1. V lost 1 base, J lost 6 bases, and 2 bases stayed unmatched. CDR3 size: 14 residues. Germline V gene lookup returns CDR1 SGHNT and CDR2 YENEEA. CDR3 sequence: CASSLVGTGGEQYF. As DNA, the CDR3 is TGTGCCAGCAGCTTAGTCGGGACAGGGGGCGAGCAGTACTTC.